These T cell receptor beta chains were read from a single sample in a study of early stage breast cancer tumors. Repertoires were generated with immunoSEQ multiplex PCR, while TCRdb's copy carries only in-frame clones and drops some. This table holds about 69,000 clones, over 80% found once. The source material was blood. These receptors originate from a person in their 40s with breast cancer. Each CDR3 is given with its conserved first and last residue. A D gene is named only where the DNA matches it firmly. Not all rows give a size; the values are once, few, many and, for expanded clones, a class.

cdr3_aa: CASSIRTDNNEKLFF
cdr3_nt: TGTGCCAGTAGTATTCGGACAGACAATAATGAAAAACTGTTTTTT
clone_size: .
d_call: .
v_call: TRBV19
j_call: TRBJ1-4

cdr3_aa: CASAERSTLNEKLFF
cdr3_nt: TGTGCCAGTGCAGAACGTTCCACCCTTAATGAAAAACTGTTTTTT
clone_size: once
d_call: .
v_call: TRBV11-2
j_call: TRBJ1-4

cdr3_aa: CASSPGRTEAFF
cdr3_nt: TGTGCCAGCTCACCAGGGCGCACTGAAGCTTTCTTT
clone_size: .
d_call: .
v_call: TRBV18
j_call: TRBJ1-1

cdr3_aa: CASSLQFSGNTIYF
cdr3_nt: TGTGCCAGCAGCTTACAGTTCTCTGGAAACACCATATATTTT
clone_size: .
d_call: .
v_call: TRBV6-5
j_call: TRBJ1-3

cdr3_aa: CASSQGLAGLSYEQYF
cdr3_nt: TGCGCCAGCAGCCAGGGACTAGCGGGGCTCTCCTACGAGCAGTACTTC
clone_size: .
d_call: TRBD2
v_call: TRBV5-1
j_call: TRBJ2-7

cdr3_aa: CASSSTGIQAYEQYF
cdr3_nt: TGTGCCAGCAGCTCGACAGGGATTCAGGCCTACGAGCAGTACTTC
clone_size: .
d_call: TRBD1
v_call: TRBV11-2
j_call: TRBJ2-7

cdr3_aa: CASSLAGNEKLFF
cdr3_nt: TGTGCCAGCAGTTTAGCGGGGAATGAAAAACTGTTTTTT
clone_size: few
d_call: .
v_call: TRBV28
j_call: TRBJ1-4

cdr3_aa: CASSGDTGELFF
cdr3_nt: TGTGCCAGCAGCGGAGACACCGGGGAGCTGTTTTTT
clone_size: .
d_call: .
v_call: TRBV19
j_call: TRBJ2-2

cdr3_aa: CSSTGATDYGYTF
cdr3_nt: TGCAGCTCAACGGGGGCAACGGACTATGGCTACACCTTC
clone_size: few
d_call: .
v_call: TRBV29-1
j_call: TRBJ1-2

cdr3_aa: CASSNTGELFF
cdr3_nt: TGTGCCAGCAGTAACACCGGGGAGCTGTTTTTT
clone_size: .
d_call: .
v_call: TRBV6-5
j_call: TRBJ2-2

cdr3_aa: CASSIYSGYTGELFF
cdr3_nt: TGTGCCAGTAGTATATATAGCGGGTACACCGGGGAGCTGTTTTTT
clone_size: .
d_call: TRBD2
v_call: TRBV19
j_call: TRBJ2-2

cdr3_aa: CASSIFSQETQYF
cdr3_nt: TGTGCCAGTAGTATTTTCTCCCAAGAGACCCAGTACTTC
clone_size: .
d_call: .
v_call: TRBV19
j_call: TRBJ2-5

cdr3_aa: CASSVVPGANNEQFF
cdr3_nt: TGTGCCAGCAGCGTAGTGCCGGGGGCGAATAATGAGCAGTTCTTC
clone_size: .
d_call: .
v_call: TRBV9
j_call: TRBJ2-1

cdr3_aa: CASSQAGGRTGELFF
cdr3_nt: TGCGCCAGCAGCCAAGCGGGAGGGCGGACCGGGGAGCTGTTTTTT
clone_size: .
d_call: TRBD2
v_call: TRBV4-1
j_call: TRBJ2-2

cdr3_aa: CASSLGGNYEQYF
cdr3_nt: TGTGCCAGCAGTTTAGGTGGCAACTACGAGCAGTACTTC
clone_size: .
d_call: .
v_call: TRBV27
j_call: TRBJ2-7

cdr3_aa: CASSPSLVGGDGYTF
cdr3_nt: TGCGCCAGCAGCCCCAGTTTGGTGGGGGGAGATGGCTACACCTTC
clone_size: .
d_call: .
v_call: TRBV5-1
j_call: TRBJ1-2

cdr3_aa: CASSQDDGTRPNNEQFF
cdr3_nt: TGTGCCAGCAGCCAAGATGATGGGACTCGACCAAACAATGAGCAGTTCTTC
clone_size: once
d_call: .
v_call: TRBV4-2
j_call: TRBJ2-1

cdr3_aa: CASSLPGANVLTF
cdr3_nt: TGTGCCAGCAGCCTCCCCGGGGCCAACGTCCTGACTTTC
clone_size: .
d_call: .
v_call: TRBV6-6
j_call: TRBJ2-6

cdr3_aa: CASSSDRGNTEAFF
cdr3_nt: TGTGCCAGCAGTTCGGACAGGGGGAACACTGAAGCTTTCTTT
clone_size: .
d_call: TRBD1
v_call: TRBV6-8
j_call: TRBJ1-1

cdr3_aa: CASRAGGGETQYF
cdr3_nt: TGCGCCAGTCGAGCGGGAGGGGGAGAGACCCAGTACTTC
clone_size: .
d_call: TRBD2
v_call: TRBV10-2
j_call: TRBJ2-5

cdr3_aa: CASRFYSSYGYTF
cdr3_nt: TGTGCCAGCAGGTTCTACAGCTCCTATGGCTACACCTTC
clone_size: .
d_call: .
v_call: TRBV28
j_call: TRBJ1-2

cdr3_aa: CASSPRSGSGTDTQYF
cdr3_nt: TGTGCCAGCTCACCTCGGAGCGGGAGTGGAACAGATACGCAGTATTTT
clone_size: few
d_call: TRBD2
v_call: TRBV18
j_call: TRBJ2-3

cdr3_aa: CASSLTANQPQHF
cdr3_nt: TGTGCCAGCAGTTTGACAGCTAATCAGCCCCAGCATTTT
clone_size: .
d_call: .
v_call: TRBV6-5
j_call: TRBJ1-5

cdr3_aa: CASSPNPGQGTEQYF
cdr3_nt: TGTGCCAGCTCACCAAATCCGGGACAGGGAACCGAGCAGTACTTC
clone_size: .
d_call: TRBD1
v_call: TRBV18
j_call: TRBJ2-7

cdr3_aa: CASSLGPAGWGYTF
cdr3_nt: TGTGCCAGCAGCTTGGGGCCGGCAGGTTGGGGCTACACCTTC
clone_size: many
d_call: .
v_call: TRBV5-6
j_call: TRBJ1-2

cdr3_aa: CASSTTGSGYTF
cdr3_nt: TGTGCCAGCAGTACTACAGGGAGTGGCTACACCTTC
clone_size: .
d_call: .
v_call: TRBV6-1
j_call: TRBJ1-2

cdr3_aa: CASRVDYRQLNYGYTF
cdr3_nt: TGCGCCAGCAGGGTCGACTACCGACAGCTTAACTATGGCTACACCTTC
clone_size: .
d_call: .
v_call: TRBV5-1
j_call: TRBJ1-2

cdr3_aa: CATTETGGGWEQYF
cdr3_nt: TGTGCCACCACCGAGACAGGGGGTGGATGGGAGCAGTACTTC
clone_size: once
d_call: TRBD1
v_call: TRBV6-6
j_call: TRBJ2-7

cdr3_aa: CASSPRNTDTQYF
cdr3_nt: TGTGCCAGCTCACCGCGGAACACAGATACGCAGTATTTT
clone_size: few
d_call: .
v_call: TRBV18
j_call: TRBJ2-3

cdr3_aa: CASSLRGTSGYNEQFF
cdr3_nt: TGTGCCAGCAGCTTGAGGGGGACTAGCGGATACAATGAGCAGTTCTTC
clone_size: .
d_call: TRBD2
v_call: TRBV5-6
j_call: TRBJ2-1

cdr3_aa: CASSFSGYSSGAGNQPQHF
cdr3_nt: TGTGCCAGCAGTTTCTCTGGATATTCTTCGGGGGCAGGCAATCAGCCCCAGCATTTT
clone_size: .
d_call: .
v_call: TRBV28
j_call: TRBJ1-5

cdr3_aa: CAIGETTHNEQFF
cdr3_nt: TGTGCCATCGGGGAGACTACCCACAATGAGCAGTTCTTC
clone_size: .
d_call: .
v_call: TRBV10-3
j_call: TRBJ2-1

cdr3_aa: CASSLDRWSGANVLTF
cdr3_nt: TGTGCCAGCAGTTTGGACAGGTGGTCTGGGGCCAACGTCCTGACTTTC
clone_size: .
d_call: TRBD1
v_call: TRBV7-2
j_call: TRBJ2-6

cdr3_aa: CASSGASGSSYEQYF
cdr3_nt: TGTGCCAGCAGTGGCGCTAGCGGGAGCTCCTACGAGCAGTACTTC
clone_size: .
d_call: TRBD2
v_call: TRBV2
j_call: TRBJ2-7

cdr3_aa: CASQDRRGEKLFF
cdr3_nt: TGTGCCAGCCAGGACAGGAGAGGGGAAAAACTGTTTTTT
clone_size: .
d_call: TRBD1
v_call: TRBV19
j_call: TRBJ1-4

cdr3_aa: CASSPPGHTGELFF
cdr3_nt: TGTGCCAGCAGCCCGCCGGGTCACACCGGGGAGCTGTTTTTT
clone_size: .
d_call: .
v_call: TRBV7-9
j_call: TRBJ2-2

cdr3_aa: CASRDFRRTDTQYF
cdr3_nt: TGTGCCAGCAGGGACTTTCGAAGGACAGATACGCAGTATTTT
clone_size: .
d_call: .
v_call: TRBV25-1
j_call: TRBJ2-3

cdr3_aa: CASGEPGHHGYTF
cdr3_nt: TGTGCCAGCGGTGAACCAGGGCATCATGGCTACACCTTC
clone_size: few
d_call: .
v_call: TRBV6-5
j_call: TRBJ1-2

cdr3_aa: CASREDGFYGYTF
cdr3_nt: TGTGCCAGCAGGGAAGACGGATTCTATGGCTACACCTTC
clone_size: .
d_call: .
v_call: TRBV7-2
j_call: TRBJ1-2

cdr3_aa: CASSARRETQYF
cdr3_nt: TGCGCCAGCAGTGCCCGGCGGGAGACCCAGTACTTC
clone_size: .
d_call: .
v_call: TRBV5-1
j_call: TRBJ2-5

cdr3_aa: CASSKRSGNQPQHF
cdr3_nt: TGTGCCAGCAGTAAGAGGAGTGGCAATCAGCCCCAGCATTTT
clone_size: .
d_call: .
v_call: TRBV28
j_call: TRBJ1-5

cdr3_aa: CASSPGTSGTYEQYF
cdr3_nt: TGTGCCAGCAGTCCCGGGACTAGCGGTACCTACGAGCAGTACTTC
clone_size: .
d_call: TRBD2
v_call: TRBV6-6
j_call: TRBJ2-7

cdr3_aa: CASSIATSSYNEQFF
cdr3_nt: TGTGCCAGCAGCATCGCTACAAGCTCCTACAATGAGCAGTTCTTC
clone_size: .
d_call: .
v_call: TRBV7-6
j_call: TRBJ2-1

cdr3_aa: CASSYSPTNEKLFF
cdr3_nt: TGTGCCAGCAGTTACTCTCCAACTAATGAAAAACTGTTTTTT
clone_size: .
d_call: .
v_call: TRBV6-5
j_call: TRBJ1-4

cdr3_aa: CSASLSTNEQYF
cdr3_nt: TGCAGCGCCAGCCTCAGTACCAACGAGCAGTACTTC
clone_size: .
d_call: .
v_call: TRBV29-1
j_call: TRBJ2-7

cdr3_aa: CAIRIGDYGYTF
cdr3_nt: TGTGCCATCAGGATCGGAGACTATGGCTACACCTTC
clone_size: .
d_call: .
v_call: TRBV10-3
j_call: TRBJ1-2

cdr3_aa: CASTPGTGNHNEQFF
cdr3_nt: TGTGCCAGCACCCCCGGCACCGGAAACCACAATGAGCAGTTCTTC
clone_size: once
d_call: .
v_call: TRBV7-2
j_call: TRBJ2-1

cdr3_aa: CASSLRSAGVMNIQYF
cdr3_nt: TGTGCCAGCAGCTTAAGGTCAGCGGGAGTAATGAACATTCAGTACTTC
clone_size: .
d_call: TRBD2
v_call: TRBV7-2
j_call: TRBJ2-4

cdr3_aa: CASSSGSGSSYEQYF
cdr3_nt: TGTGCCAGCAGCTCCGGTAGCGGAAGCTCCTACGAGCAGTACTTC
clone_size: .
d_call: .
v_call: TRBV7-9
j_call: TRBJ2-7

cdr3_aa: CAISESYNEQFF
cdr3_nt: TGTGCCATCAGTGAGTCTTACAATGAGCAGTTCTTC
clone_size: medium-sized
d_call: .
v_call: TRBV10-3
j_call: TRBJ2-1

cdr3_aa: CASNLGTSGYNEQFF
cdr3_nt: TGTGCCAGCAATCTCGGGACTAGCGGCTACAATGAGCAGTTCTTC
clone_size: .
d_call: TRBD2
v_call: TRBV6-5
j_call: TRBJ2-1

cdr3_aa: CASYSGQSSSYEQYF
cdr3_nt: TGCGCCAGCTACTCGGGACAGTCCAGCTCCTACGAGCAGTACTTC
clone_size: .
d_call: TRBD1
v_call: TRBV5-1
j_call: TRBJ2-7